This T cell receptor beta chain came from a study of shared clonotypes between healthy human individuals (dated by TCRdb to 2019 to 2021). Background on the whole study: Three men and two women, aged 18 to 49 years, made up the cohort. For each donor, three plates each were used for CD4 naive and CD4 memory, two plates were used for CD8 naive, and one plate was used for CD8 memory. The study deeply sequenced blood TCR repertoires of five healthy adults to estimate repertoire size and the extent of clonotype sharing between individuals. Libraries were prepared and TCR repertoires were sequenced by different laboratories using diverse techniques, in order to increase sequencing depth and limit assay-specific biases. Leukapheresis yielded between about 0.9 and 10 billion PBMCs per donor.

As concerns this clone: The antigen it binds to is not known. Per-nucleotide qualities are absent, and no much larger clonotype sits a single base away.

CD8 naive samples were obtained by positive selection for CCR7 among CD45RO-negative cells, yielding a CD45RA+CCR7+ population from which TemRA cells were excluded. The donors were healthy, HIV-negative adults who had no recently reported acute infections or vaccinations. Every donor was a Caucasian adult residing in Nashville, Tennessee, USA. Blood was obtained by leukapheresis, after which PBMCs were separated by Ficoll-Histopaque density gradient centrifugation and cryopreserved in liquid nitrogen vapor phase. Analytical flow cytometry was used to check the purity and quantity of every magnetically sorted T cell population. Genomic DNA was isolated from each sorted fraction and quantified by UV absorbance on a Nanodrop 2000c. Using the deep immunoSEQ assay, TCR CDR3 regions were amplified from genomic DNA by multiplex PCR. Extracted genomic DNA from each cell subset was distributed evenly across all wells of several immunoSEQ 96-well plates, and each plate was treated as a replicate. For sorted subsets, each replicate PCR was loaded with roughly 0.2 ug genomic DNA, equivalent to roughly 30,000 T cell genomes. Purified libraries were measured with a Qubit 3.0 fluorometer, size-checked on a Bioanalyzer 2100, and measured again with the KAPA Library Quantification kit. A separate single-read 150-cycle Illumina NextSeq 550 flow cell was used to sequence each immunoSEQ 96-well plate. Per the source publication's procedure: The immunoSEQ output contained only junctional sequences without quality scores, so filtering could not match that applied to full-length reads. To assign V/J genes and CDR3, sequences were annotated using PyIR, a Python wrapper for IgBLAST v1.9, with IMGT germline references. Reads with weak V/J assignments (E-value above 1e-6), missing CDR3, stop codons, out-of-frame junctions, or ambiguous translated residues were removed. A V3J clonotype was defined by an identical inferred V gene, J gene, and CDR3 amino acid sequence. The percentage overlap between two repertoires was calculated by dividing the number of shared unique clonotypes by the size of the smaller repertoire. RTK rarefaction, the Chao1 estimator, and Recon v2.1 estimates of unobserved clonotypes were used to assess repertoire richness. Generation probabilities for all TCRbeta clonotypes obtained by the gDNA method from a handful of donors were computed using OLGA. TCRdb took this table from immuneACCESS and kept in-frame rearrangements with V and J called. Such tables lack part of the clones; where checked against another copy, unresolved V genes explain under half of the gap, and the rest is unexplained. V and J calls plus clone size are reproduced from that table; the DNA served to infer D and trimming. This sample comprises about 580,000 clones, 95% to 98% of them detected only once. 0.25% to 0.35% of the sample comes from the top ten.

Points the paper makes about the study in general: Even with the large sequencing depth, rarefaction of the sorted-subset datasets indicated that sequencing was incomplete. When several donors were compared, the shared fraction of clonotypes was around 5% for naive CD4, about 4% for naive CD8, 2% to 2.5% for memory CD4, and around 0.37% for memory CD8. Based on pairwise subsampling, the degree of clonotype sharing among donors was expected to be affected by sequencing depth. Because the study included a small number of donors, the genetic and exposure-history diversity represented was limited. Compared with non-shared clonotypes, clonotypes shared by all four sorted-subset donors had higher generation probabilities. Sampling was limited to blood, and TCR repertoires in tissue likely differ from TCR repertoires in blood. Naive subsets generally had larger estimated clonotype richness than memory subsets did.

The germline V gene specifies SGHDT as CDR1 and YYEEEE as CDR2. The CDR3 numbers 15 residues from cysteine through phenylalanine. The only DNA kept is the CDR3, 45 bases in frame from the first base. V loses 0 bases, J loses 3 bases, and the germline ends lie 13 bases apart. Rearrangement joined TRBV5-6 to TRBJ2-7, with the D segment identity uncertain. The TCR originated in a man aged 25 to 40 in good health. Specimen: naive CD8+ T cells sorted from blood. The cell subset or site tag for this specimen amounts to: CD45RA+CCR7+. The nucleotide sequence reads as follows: TGTGCCAGCAGCTTGGGGCAGATCTTTATCTACGAGCAGTACTTC. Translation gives CASSLGQIFIYEQYF.